This TCR beta chain is from a study of molecular identifiers for immune sequencing clone quantification. Study outcomes and limitations: Over 99% of effector molecules, yet under 1% of naive-cell molecules, were held by clones above 20 RNA copies.

As to this clonotype: The antigen remains unidentified.

Bulk TCR libraries used previously described methods and listed TCR primers. TCRdb reanalysed the PCR reads using MiXCR and keeps one entry per CDR3 protein. Among about 300,000 distinct CDR3 sequences listed, about a fifth were seen once. Sequencing was performed on naive CD8+ T cells from blood, with Jurkat cell RNA spiked in. Subset specified: FACS-sorted CD8+CD4-CCR7+CD45RA+ naive T cells. This TCR was recovered from a human donor in good health. Some libraries in this study had Jurkat cell RNA spiked in.

The CDR3 loop reads CSARELGVDNEQFF. For the CDR3, the DNA is TGCAGTGCTAGAGAACTGGGGGTTGACAATGAGCAGTTCTTC. The chain combines TRBV20-1 with TRBJ2-1, with D tentatively TRBD1 or TRBD2 (5 bases each). This CDR3 has 14 amino acids. Trimming took 0 bases from V and 5 from J, leaving 11 bases between them. Germline CDR1 and CDR2: DFQATT and SNEGSKA (reference sequence).